A single sample is the source of the 9 T cell receptor beta chains below, sequenced in a study of blood T cell repertoires in COVID-19. Profiled with immunoSEQ multiplex PCR; TCRdb holds only in-frame clones, not every one. Of under 95,000 clones in the sample, 70% to 85% were seen once. What was sequenced was peripheral blood. These receptors originate from an elderly woman with COVID-19, enrolled during active disease.

At least ten counts were recorded for this clone. The chain couples TRBV4-1 to TRBJ2-7, with D perhaps TRBD2 (6 bases). This CDR3 has 18 amino acids. Trimming took off 0 bases at V and 4 bases at J, with 22 bases between the two ends. The germline gives CDR1 MGHRA, CDR2 YSYEKL. The CDR3 sequence: CASSQDQLNVGGVYEQYF. DNA of the CDR3: TGCGCCAGCAGCCAAGATCAGCTGAACGTCGGCGGGGTGTACGAGCAGTACTTC.

The chain joins TRBV5-3 to TRBJ2-7; maybe TRBD1 (6 bases). TRBV5-3 is classed as an ORF, of uncertain function. The ends were cut back, 3 bases at V and 5 bases at J, with 15 bases in the middle. CDR3 length equals 14 residues. In DNA, the CDR3 is TGTGCCAGAAGCTACGTACAGGGATTTAACGAGCAGTACTTC. Protein product: CARSYVQGFNEQYF.

V usage is TRBV18 and J usage is TRBJ2-7; D unclear. V was cut by 2 bases and J by 2 bases, with 10 bases left in between. Per germline, CDR1 KGHSH and CDR2 LQKENI. This CDR3 contains 14 residues. This CDR3 is CASSPIEAAYEQYF. In DNA form, the CDR3 reads TGTGCCAGCTCACCAATTGAGGCAGCCTACGAGCAGTACTTC.

The chain couples TRBV9 to TRBJ2-1, with 10 bases fitting TRBD2. The ends lost 4 bases at V and 3 bases at J; junction bases unmatched: 10. Germline V gene lookup returns CDR1 SGDLS and CDR2 YYNGEE. This CDR3 comprises 17 residues. The CDR3 loop is CASSPGASGSIYNEQFF. The DNA for the CDR3 is TGTGCCAGCAGCCCGGGGGCTAGCGGGAGTATCTACAATGAGCAGTTCTTC.

The chain employs TRBV27 and TRBJ1-2; unclear D gene. V was cut by 0 bases and J by 7 bases, with 12 bases left in between. CDR1 and CDR2 from the germline V gene are MNHEY and SMNVEV (reference sequence). The CDR3 spans 14 residues. This chain's CDR3 is CASSLSTLRGGYTF. The CDR3 region has the DNA TGTGCCAGCAGTTTATCGACGCTCCGGGGTGGCTACACCTTC.

The chain links TRBV27 to TRBJ2-1; 10 bases fit TRBD2. CDR3 length: 15 residues. Germline V gives CDR1 MNHEY, CDR2 SMNVEV (reference sequence). The V segment lost 6 bases and the J segment 4 bases; nucleotides outside the gene matches: 6. CDR3 protein: CASSPRTSGYNEQFF. For the CDR3, the DNA is TGTGCCAGCAGCCCCCGGACTAGCGGATACAATGAGCAGTTCTTC.

This sequence joins TRBV28 and TRBJ2-3; D is possibly TRBD2 (6 bases). Looked up from germline, CDR1 is MDHEN and CDR2 is SYDVKM. Trimming left V 2 bases short and J 5 bases short, with 14 bases between. This CDR3 is built from 15 residues. The CDR3 spells CASSLVLVGGDTQYF. The CDR3 DNA reads TGTGCCAGCAGTTTAGTGTTAGTGGGGGGAGATACGCAGTATTTT.

The chain is built from TRBV7-9 and TRBJ2-1; 7 bases are shared with TRBD1. The CDR3 totals 15 residues. V dropped 5 bases and J dropped 0; count of bases not matched to a gene: 4. CDR1 and CDR2 from the germline V gene are SEHNR and FQNEAQ (reference sequence). The CDR3 spells CASSPPGGSYNEQFF. The CDR3 DNA reads as TGTGCCAGCAGCCCTCCAGGGGGCTCCTACAATGAGCAGTTCTTC.

The chain employs TRBV7-9 and TRBJ1-3; D gene unclear. The V gene's germline CDR1 is SEHNR and CDR2 FQNEAQ (reference sequence). This CDR3 has 16 residues. V lost 0 bases and J lost 1, with 10 bases in between. The CDR3 loop reads CASSLAFQYSGNTIYF. CDR3 sequence (DNA): TGTGCCAGCAGCTTAGCCTTTCAGTATTCTGGAAACACCATATATTTT.